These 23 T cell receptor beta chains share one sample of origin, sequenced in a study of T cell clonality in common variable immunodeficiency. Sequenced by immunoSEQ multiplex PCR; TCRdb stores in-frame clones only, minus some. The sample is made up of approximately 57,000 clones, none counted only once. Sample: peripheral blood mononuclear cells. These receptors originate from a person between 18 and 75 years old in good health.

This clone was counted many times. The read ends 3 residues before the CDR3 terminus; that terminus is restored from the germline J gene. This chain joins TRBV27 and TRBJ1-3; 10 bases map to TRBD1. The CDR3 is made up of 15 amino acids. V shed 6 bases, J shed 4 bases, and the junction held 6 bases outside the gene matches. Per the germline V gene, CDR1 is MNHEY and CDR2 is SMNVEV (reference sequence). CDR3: CASSPDRGAGNTIYF. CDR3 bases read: TGTGCCAGCAGCCCGGACAGGGGGGCGGGAAACACC.

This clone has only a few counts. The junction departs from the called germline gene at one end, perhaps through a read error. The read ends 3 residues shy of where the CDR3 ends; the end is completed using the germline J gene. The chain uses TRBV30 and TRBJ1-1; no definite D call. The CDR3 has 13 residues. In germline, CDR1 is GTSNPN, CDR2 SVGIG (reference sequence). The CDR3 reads CAWGVQQNTEAFF. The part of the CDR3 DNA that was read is TGTGCCTGGGGTGTACAACAGAACACTGAA.

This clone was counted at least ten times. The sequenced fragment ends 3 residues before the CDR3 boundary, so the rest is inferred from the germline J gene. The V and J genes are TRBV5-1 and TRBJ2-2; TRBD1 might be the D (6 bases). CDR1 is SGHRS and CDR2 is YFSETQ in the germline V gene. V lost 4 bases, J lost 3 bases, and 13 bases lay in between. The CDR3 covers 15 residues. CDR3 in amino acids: CASSPRGWDTGELFF. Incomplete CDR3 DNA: TGCGCCAGCAGCCCCAGGGGATGGGACACCGGGGAG.

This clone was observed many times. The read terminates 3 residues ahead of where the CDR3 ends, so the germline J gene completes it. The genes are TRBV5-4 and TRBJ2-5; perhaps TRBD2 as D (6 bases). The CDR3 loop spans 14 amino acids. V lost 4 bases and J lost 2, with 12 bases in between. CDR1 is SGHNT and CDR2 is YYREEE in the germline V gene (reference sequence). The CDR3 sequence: CASSTGTSQETQYF. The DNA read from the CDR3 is TGTGCCAGCAGCACCGGGACTTCTCAAGAGACC.

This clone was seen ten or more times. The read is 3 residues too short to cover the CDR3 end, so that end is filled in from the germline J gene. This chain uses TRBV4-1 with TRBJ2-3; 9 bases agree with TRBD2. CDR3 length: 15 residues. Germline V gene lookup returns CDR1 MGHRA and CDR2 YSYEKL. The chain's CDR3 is CASSQGLAEQETQYF. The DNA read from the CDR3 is TGCGCCAGCAGCCAAGGACTAGCGGAGCAAGAGACG.

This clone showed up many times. CDR3 loop: CASSLMRNEQFF. The sequenced part of the CDR3 DNA is TGTGCCAGCAGCTTAATGCGAAATGAG. This rearrangement joins TRBV7-2 to TRBJ2-1; the D is unclear. The read is 3 residues too short to cover the CDR3 end, so that end is filled in from the germline J gene. Per germline, CDR1 SGHTA and CDR2 FQGNSA. V dropped 2 bases and J dropped 7 bases, with 6 bases sitting between them. The CDR3 sequence is 12 residues long.

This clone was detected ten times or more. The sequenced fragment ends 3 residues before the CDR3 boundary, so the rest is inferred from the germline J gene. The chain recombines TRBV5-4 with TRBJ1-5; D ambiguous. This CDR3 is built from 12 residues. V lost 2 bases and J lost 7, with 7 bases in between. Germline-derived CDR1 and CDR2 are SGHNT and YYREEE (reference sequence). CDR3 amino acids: CASSFPGQPQHF. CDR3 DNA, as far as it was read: TGTGCCAGCAGCTTCCCGGGGCAGCCC.

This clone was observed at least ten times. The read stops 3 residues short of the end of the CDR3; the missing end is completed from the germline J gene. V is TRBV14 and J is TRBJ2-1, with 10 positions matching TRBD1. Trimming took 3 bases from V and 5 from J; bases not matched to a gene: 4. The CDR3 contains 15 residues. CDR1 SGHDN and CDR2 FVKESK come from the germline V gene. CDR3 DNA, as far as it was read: TGTGCCAGCAGCCAGGGACAGGGGAGCGACAATGAG. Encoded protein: CASSQGQGSDNE. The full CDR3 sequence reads CASSQGQGSDNEQFF.

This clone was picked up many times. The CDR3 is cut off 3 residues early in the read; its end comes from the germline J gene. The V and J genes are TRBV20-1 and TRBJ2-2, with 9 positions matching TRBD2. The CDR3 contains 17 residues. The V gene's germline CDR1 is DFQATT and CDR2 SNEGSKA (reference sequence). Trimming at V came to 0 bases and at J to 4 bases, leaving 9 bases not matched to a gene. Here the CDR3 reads CSARDFTGLATTGELFF. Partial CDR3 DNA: TGCAGTGCTAGAGATTTTACTGGACTAGCGACCACCGGGGAG.

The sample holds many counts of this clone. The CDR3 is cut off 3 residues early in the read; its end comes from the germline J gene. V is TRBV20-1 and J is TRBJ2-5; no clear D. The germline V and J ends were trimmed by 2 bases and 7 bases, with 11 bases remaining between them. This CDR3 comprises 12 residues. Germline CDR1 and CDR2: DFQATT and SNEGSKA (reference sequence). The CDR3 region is CSARPDTRTQYF. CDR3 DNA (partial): TGCAGTGCTAGACCTGACACGCGGACC.

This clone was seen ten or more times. Partial CDR3 DNA: TGCAGTGCTAGAGATTCGGGGACTAGCGGCAACAATGAG. Amino acid sequence: CSARDSGTSGNNE. The CDR3 in its entirety is CSARDSGTSGNNEQFF. The chain combines TRBV20-1 with TRBJ2-1, with 11 bases that match TRBD2. The CDR3 end falls 3 residues outside the read, so it is completed with the germline J gene. This CDR3 spans 16 amino acids. In germline, CDR1 is DFQATT, CDR2 SNEGSKA (reference sequence). V shed 0 bases and J 5 bases; nucleotides not matched to a gene: 6.

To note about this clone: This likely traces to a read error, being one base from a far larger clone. CDR3 sequence: CASSIGTSGPETQYF. Partial CDR3 DNA: TGTGCCAGTAGTATCGGGACTAGCGGTCCGGAGACG. The chain employs TRBV19 and TRBJ2-3; 11 bases map to TRBD2. The read ends 3 residues before the CDR3 terminus; that terminus is restored from the germline J gene. Per germline, CDR1 LNHDA and CDR2 SQIVND (reference sequence). CDR3 length equals 15 residues. Based on the CDR3 plus reference TRBV19 and TRBJ2-3, the full variable domain is DGGITQSPKYLFRKEGQNVTLSCEQNLNHDAMYWYRQDPGQGLRLIYYSQIVNDFQKGDIAEGYSVSREKKESFPLTVTSAQKNPTAFYLCASSIGTSGPETQYFGPGTRLTVL.

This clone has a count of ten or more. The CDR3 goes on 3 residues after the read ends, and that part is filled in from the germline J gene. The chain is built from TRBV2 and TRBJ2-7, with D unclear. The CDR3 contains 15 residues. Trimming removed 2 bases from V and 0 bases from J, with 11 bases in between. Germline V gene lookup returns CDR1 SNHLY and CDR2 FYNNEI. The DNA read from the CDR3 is TGTGCCAGCAGTGAAAGCCCAGGCCTCTCCTACGAG. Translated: CASSESPGLSYE. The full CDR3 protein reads CASSESPGLSYEQYF.

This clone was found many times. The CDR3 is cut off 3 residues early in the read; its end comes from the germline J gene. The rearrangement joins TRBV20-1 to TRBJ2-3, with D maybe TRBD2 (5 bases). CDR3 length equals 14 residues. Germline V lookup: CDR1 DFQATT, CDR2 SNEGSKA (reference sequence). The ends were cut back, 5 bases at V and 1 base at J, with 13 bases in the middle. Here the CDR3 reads CSAPKRFGTDTQYF. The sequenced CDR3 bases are TGCAGTGCTCCTAAGCGGTTCGGCACAGATACG.

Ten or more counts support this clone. The CDR3 sequence is CSARELSGIEAFF. The sequenced part of the CDR3 DNA is TGCAGTGCTAGAGAGTTGTCGGGGATCGAA. This chain links TRBV20-1 with TRBJ1-1; D remains ambiguous. The CDR3 end lies 3 residues beyond the end of the read and is filled in from the germline J gene. CDR1 and CDR2 (germline): DFQATT, SNEGSKA (reference sequence). This CDR3 is 13 amino acids long.

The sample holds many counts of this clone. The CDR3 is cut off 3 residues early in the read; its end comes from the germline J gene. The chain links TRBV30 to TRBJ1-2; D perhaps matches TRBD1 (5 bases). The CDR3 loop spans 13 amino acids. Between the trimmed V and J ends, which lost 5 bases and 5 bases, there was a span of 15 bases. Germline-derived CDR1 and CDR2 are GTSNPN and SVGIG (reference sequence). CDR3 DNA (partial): TGTGCCTGGGAACCCGCGGGGCTATATGGC. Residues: CAWEPAGLYG. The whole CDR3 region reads CAWEPAGLYGYTF.

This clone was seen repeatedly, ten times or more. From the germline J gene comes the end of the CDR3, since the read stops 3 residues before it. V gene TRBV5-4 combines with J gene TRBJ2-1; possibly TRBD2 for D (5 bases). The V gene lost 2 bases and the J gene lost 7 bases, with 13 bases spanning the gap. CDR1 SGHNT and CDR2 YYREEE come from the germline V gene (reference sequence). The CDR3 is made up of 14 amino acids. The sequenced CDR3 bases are TGTGCCAGCAGCTTAGGACTGCAAACGAATGAG. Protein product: CASSLGLQTNE. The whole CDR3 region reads CASSLGLQTNEQFF.

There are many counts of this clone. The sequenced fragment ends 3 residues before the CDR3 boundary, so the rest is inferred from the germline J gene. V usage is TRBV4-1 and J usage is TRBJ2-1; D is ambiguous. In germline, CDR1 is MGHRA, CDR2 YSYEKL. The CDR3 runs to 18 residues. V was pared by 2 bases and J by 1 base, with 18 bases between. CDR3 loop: CASSQSPNSVWSYNEQFF. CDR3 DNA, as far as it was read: TGCGCCAGCAGCCAAAGTCCCAATTCGGTATGGTCCTACAATGAG.

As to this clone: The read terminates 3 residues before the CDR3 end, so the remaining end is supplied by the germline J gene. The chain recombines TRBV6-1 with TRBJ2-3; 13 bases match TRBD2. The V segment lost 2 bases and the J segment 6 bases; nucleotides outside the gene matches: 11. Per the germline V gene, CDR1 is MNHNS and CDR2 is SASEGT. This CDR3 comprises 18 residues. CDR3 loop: CASSEFSGLAGVGDTQYF. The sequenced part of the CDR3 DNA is TGTGCCAGCAGTGAATTTTCAGGACTAGCGGGGGTTGGTGATACG.

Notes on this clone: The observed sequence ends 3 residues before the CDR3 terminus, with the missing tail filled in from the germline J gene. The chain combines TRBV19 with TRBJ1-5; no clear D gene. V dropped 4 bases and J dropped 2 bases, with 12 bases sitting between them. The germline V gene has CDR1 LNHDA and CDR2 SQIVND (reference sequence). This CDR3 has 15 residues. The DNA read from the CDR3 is TGTGCCAGTAGTACGGTGAGGCTAGGCAATCAGCCC. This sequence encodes CASSTVRLGNQP. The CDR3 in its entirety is CASSTVRLGNQPQHF.

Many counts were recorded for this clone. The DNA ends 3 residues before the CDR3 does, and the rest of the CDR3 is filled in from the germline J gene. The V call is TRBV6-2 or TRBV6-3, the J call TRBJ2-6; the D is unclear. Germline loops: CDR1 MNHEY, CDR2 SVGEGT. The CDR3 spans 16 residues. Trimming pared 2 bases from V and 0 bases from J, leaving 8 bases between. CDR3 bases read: TGTGCCAGCAGTTACCCAGGCCACTCTGGGGCCAACGTC. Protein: CASSYPGHSGANV. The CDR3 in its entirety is CASSYPGHSGANVLTF.

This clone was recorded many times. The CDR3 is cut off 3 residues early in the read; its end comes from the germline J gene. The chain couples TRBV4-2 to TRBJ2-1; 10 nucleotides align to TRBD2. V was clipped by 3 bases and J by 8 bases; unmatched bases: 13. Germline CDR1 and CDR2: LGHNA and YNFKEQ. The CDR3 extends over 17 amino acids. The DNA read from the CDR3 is TGTGCCAGCAGCCACCCTACCGGAACTAGCGGGAACTATGAG. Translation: CASSHPTGTSGNYE. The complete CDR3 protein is CASSHPTGTSGNYEQFF.

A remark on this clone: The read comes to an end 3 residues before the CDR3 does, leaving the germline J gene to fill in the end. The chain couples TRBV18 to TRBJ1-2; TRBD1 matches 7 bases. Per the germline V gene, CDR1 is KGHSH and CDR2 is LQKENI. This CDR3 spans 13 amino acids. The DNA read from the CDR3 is TGTGCCAGCTCACTCCCCGGGACAGATACC. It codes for CASSLPGTDT. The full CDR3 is CASSLPGTDTYTF. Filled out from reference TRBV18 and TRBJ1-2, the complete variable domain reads NAGVMQNPRHLVRRRGQEARLRCSPMKGHSHVYWYRQLPEEGLKFMVYLQKENIIDESGMPKERFSAEFPKEGPSILRIQQVVRGDSAAYFCASSLPGTDTYTFGSGTRLTVV.